This T cell receptor (beta chain) is drawn from a study of blood T cell repertoires in COVID-19. Study at large: T cells, B-cell-depleted T cells, or PBMCs supplied cDNA or gDNA.

As processed by the authors: Counts of nucleated cells, estimated from reference gene primer amplification, were obtained. TCRdb's table, derived via immunoSEQ multiplex PCR, lists solely in-frame clones and lacks some. V, J and clone size are taken as reported in that table, and D and trimming were inferred from the DNA itself. The sample has approximately 390,000 clones; 88% are singletons. This CDR3 spans 15 amino acids. Trimming pared 2 bases from V and 6 bases from J, leaving 12 bases between. The germline CDR1 and CDR2 sequences are SGHRS and YFSETQ. Allocation to cohorts depended on clinical history reported by the participants.

The chain joins TRBV5-1 to TRBJ1-6; D might be TRBD1 (5 bases). The clonotype originates from a woman in her thirties or forties with acute COVID-19. The sequencing sample was made of PBMCs or T cells enriched from blood (not recorded which). CDR3 nucleotide sequence: TGCGCCAGCAGCTTACAGGATTTTGGTAATTCACCCCTCCACTTT. Its protein is CASSLQDFGNSPLHF. Together with reference TRBV5-1 and TRBJ1-6, the CDR3 gives the full variable domain: KAGVTQTPRYLIKTRGQQVTLSCSPISGHRSVSWYQQTPGQGLQFLFEYFSETQRNKGNFPGRFSGRQFSNSRSEMNVSTLELGDSALYLCASSLQDFGNSPLHFGNGTRLTVT.